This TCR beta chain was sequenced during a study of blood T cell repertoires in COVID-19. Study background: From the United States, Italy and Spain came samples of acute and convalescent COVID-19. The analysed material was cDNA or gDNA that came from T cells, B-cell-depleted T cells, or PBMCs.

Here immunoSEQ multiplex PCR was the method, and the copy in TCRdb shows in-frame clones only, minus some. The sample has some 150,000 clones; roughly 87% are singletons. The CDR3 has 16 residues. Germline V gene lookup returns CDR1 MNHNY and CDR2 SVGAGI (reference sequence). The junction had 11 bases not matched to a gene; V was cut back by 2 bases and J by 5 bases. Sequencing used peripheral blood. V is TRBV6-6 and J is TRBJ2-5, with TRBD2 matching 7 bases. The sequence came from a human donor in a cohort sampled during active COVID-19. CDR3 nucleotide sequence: TGTGCCAGCAGTTACGGGTCGGCCCTGCGGGGGGAGACCCAGTACTTC. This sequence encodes CASSYGSALRGETQYF.